One sample yielded the 18 T cell receptor beta chains listed below, sequenced in a study of graft-versus-host responses after intestinal transplantation. Their specific antigens are unknown. Measured with immunoSEQ multiplex PCR; TCRdb has only the in-frame clones, and not every one. The data contain under 100,000 clones, just under 95% of them singletons. Sequenced material: unstimulated CD8+ T cells sorted from spleen or lymph node cells, taken before transplant. The receptors come from a human donor who was the organ donor for an intestinal transplant.

The chain joins TRBV2 to TRBJ1-2; D perhaps matches TRBD1 (5 bases). The CDR3 covers 14 residues. Germline lookup yields CDR1 SNHLY and CDR2 FYNNEI. V lost 10 bases, J lost 4 bases, and 19 bases lay in between. The CDR3 bases are TGTGCCACCCCAAATCTCAGGGCCCGCTATGGCTACACCTTC. It encodes CATPNLRARYGYTF.

This chain uses TRBV27 with TRBJ2-6, with a tentative D call TRBD1 (5 bases). Germline V lookup: CDR1 MNHEY, CDR2 SMNVEV (reference sequence). Deletions cut 4 bases from V and 0 bases from J, with 10 bases between. The CDR3 extends over 16 amino acids. CDR3 nucleotides: TGTGCCAGCAGTTCGACAGCATTCTCTGGGGCCAACGTCCTGACTTTC. It encodes CASSSTAFSGANVLTF.

This sequence joins TRBV6-5 and TRBJ2-5; unclear D gene. The DNA matches TRBJ2-7 better at its end, which makes the J call doubtful. Germline CDR1 and CDR2: MNHEY and SVGAGI. The CDR3 length is 13 residues. In nucleotides, the CDR3 is TGTGCCAGCAGAAAGATCAGGATCTACGAGCAGTACTTC. Translated, it gives CASRKIRIYEQYF.

The chain links TRBV4-2 to TRBJ2-3; weak D call: TRBD2 (7 bases). Germline V CDR1 and CDR2: LGHNA, YNFKEQ. V was clipped by 3 bases and J by 2 bases, with 18 bases between them. The CDR3 sequence is 17 residues long. This CDR3 is CASSHIAAGADTDTQYF. The CDR3 nucleotides are TGTGCCAGCAGCCATATCGCCGCGGGGGCCGACACAGATACGCAGTATTTT.

This chain joins TRBV27 and TRBJ2-7; TRBD2 might be the D (6 bases). Germline V gene sequence: CDR1 MNHEY, CDR2 SMNVEV (reference sequence). The CDR3 is 15 amino acids. The V gene lost 5 bases and the J gene lost 0 bases, with 14 bases spanning the gap. The CDR3, as DNA: TGTGCCAGCAGTAAGAAGGGACTGAACTCCTACGAGCAGTACTTC. Translated: CASSKKGLNSYEQYF.

This clone has only a few counts. The chain couples TRBV10-3 to TRBJ2-7; perhaps TRBD1 as D (6 bases). Germline lookup yields CDR1 ENHRY and CDR2 SYGVKD. This CDR3 has 12 residues. V dropped 7 bases and J dropped 3 bases, with 10 bases sitting between them. CDR3 amino acids: CAITSDSYEQYF. CDR3 sequence (DNA): TGTGCCATCACCTCGGACAGCTACGAGCAGTACTTC.

The chain joins TRBV27 to TRBJ1-4; D uncertain. V lost 5 bases, J lost 7 bases, and 17 bases lay in between. Germline V gene data show CDR1 as MNHEY and CDR2 as SMNVEV (reference sequence). This CDR3 is built from 15 residues. CDR3 sequence reads: CASSPLAYGGEKLFF. The DNA of the CDR3 is TGTGCCAGCAGTCCACTTGCGTATGGAGGTGAAAAACTGTTTTTT.

The chain couples TRBV7-3 to TRBJ2-5; 12 nucleotides align to TRBD2. J gave up 5 bases and V 2 bases, and 6 bases lay outside the gene matches. Germline V gene data show CDR1 as SGHTA and CDR2 as FQGTGA. The CDR3 runs to 16 residues. Written as DNA, the CDR3 is TGTGCCAGCAGCTTATCGGCTAGCGGGGGGGCTGAGACCCAGTACTTC. This gives the protein CASSLSASGGAETQYF.

The gene calls are TRBV5-8 and TRBJ2-5, with a tentative D call TRBD1 (6 bases). The J call may be incorrect, as the DNA end agrees better with TRBJ2-7. This CDR3 has 14 amino acids. Germline assignment: CDR1 SGHTS and CDR2 YDEGEE. The CDR3 is CASSQGFSSYEQYF. CDR3 nucleotide sequence: TGTGCCAGCAGCCAGGGGTTTTCTTCCTACGAGCAGTACTTC.

V gene TRBV7-2 combines with J gene TRBJ2-1; TRBD1 is a possible D gene (5 bases). V lost 2 bases, J lost 6 bases, and 8 bases lay in between. The CDR3 consists of 13 residues. Per germline, CDR1 SGHTA and CDR2 FQGNSA. CDR3 amino acids: CASSLNRINEQFF. The DNA for the CDR3 is TGTGCCAGCAGCTTAAACAGGATCAATGAGCAGTTCTTC.

The gene calls are TRBV11-2 and TRBJ2-3; TRBD2 aligns across 12 bases. Germline assignment: CDR1 SGHAT and CDR2 FQNNGV. This CDR3 contains 14 residues. After removal of 5 bases from V and 6 bases from J, the junction contained 3 bases not matched to a gene. CDR3 in amino acids: CASSLAGGLDTQYF. The DNA of the CDR3 is TGTGCCAGCAGCCTAGCGGGGGGGCTGGATACGCAGTATTTT.

The chain recombines TRBV4-3 with TRBJ2-7, with a tentative D call TRBD2 (5 bases). Trimming shortened V by 1 base and J by 3 bases, and 13 bases separated the two germline ends. Germline loops: CDR1 LGHNA, CDR2 YSLEER. The CDR3 runs 15 residues. The chain's CDR3 is CASSQAVASGYEQYF. In DNA, the CDR3 is TGCGCCAGCAGCCAAGCTGTAGCGTCTGGCTACGAGCAGTACTTC.

The chain is built from TRBV2 and TRBJ2-1, with 11 nucleotides matching TRBD2. Germline values: CDR1 SNHLY, CDR2 FYNNEI. This CDR3 spans 16 amino acids. V lost 6 bases to trimming and J lost 5 bases; unmatched junction nucleotides: 9. CDR3 sequence: CASRSSGGVLNNEQFF. The CDR3 bases are TGTGCCAGCAGGAGTAGCGGGGGGGTGCTAAACAATGAGCAGTTCTTC.

The chain links TRBV9 to TRBJ2-5; 9 bases fit TRBD1. The J call is doubtful: the DNA matches TRBJ2-7 better. CDR3 length: 15 residues. Germline CDR1 and CDR2: SGDLS and YYNGEE. The DNA for the CDR3 is TGTGCCAGCAGCGCCGACCGGGACAGGGTCTCCGAGCAGTACTTC. Translated: CASSADRDRVSEQYF.

The chain carries TRBV29-1 and TRBJ2-6; possibly TRBD1 for D (5 bases). The CDR3 is 16 amino acids. CDR1 and CDR2 from the germline V gene are SQVTM and ANQGSEA. Trimming cost V 0 bases and J 2 bases, with 11 bases left between them. The CDR3 region is CSVEDRAGTGANVLTF. Written as DNA, the CDR3 is TGCAGCGTTGAAGACAGGGCAGGAACTGGGGCCAACGTCCTGACTTTC.

This sequence joins TRBV15 and TRBJ2-7, with 11 bases identical to TRBD1. V dropped 8 bases and J dropped 0; count of bases not matched to a gene: 0. Germline-derived CDR1 and CDR2 are LNHNV and YYDKDF (reference sequence). CDR3 length: 13 amino acids. For the CDR3, the DNA is TGTGCCACCGGGACAGGGGGCTCCTACGAGCAGTACTTC. Residues: CATGTGGSYEQYF.

The rearrangement joins TRBV27 to TRBJ2-7; D uncertain. CDR1 is MNHEY and CDR2 is SMNVEV in the germline V gene (reference sequence). Deletions cut 1 base from V and 1 base from J, with 8 bases between. The CDR3 extends over 14 amino acids. The CDR3 coding sequence is TGTGCCAGCAGTTTATTGTCCCGGTCCTACGAGCAGTACTTC. Its translation is CASSLLSRSYEQYF.

The chain recombines TRBV28 with TRBJ1-4; D is undetermined. Trimming stripped 3 bases from V and 1 base from J, with 12 bases between. Looked up from germline, CDR1 is MDHEN and CDR2 is SYDVKM. The CDR3 length is 16 residues. The CDR3 reads CASSFPTRGTNEKLFF. The CDR3 DNA follows: TGTGCCAGCAGTTTCCCTACCAGAGGAACTAATGAAAAACTGTTTTTT. The full variable domain, in which reference TRBV28 and TRBJ1-4 provide the parts outside the CDR3, is DVKVTQSSRYLVKRTGEKVFLECVQDMDHENMFWYRQDPGLGLRLIYFSYDVKMKEKGDIPEGYSVSREKKERFSLILESASTNQTSMYLCASSFPTRGTNEKLFFGSGTQLSVL.